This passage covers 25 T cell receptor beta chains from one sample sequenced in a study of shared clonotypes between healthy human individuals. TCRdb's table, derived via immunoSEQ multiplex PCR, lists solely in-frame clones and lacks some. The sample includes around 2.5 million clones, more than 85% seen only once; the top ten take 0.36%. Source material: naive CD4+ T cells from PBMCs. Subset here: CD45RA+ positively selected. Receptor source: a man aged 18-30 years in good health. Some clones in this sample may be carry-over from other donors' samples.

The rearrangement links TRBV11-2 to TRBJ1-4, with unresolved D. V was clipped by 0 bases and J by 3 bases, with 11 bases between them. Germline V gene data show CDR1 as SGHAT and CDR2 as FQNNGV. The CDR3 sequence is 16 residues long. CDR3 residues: CASSLDLAMANEKLFF. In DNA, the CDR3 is TGTGCCAGCAGCTTAGATCTTGCGATGGCTAATGAAAAACTGTTTTTT. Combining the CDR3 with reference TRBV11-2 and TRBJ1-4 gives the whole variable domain EAGVAQSPRYKIIEKRQSVAFWCNPISGHATLYWYQQILGQGPKLLIQFQNNGVVDDSQLPKDRFSAERLKGVDSTLKIQPAKLEDSAVYLCASSLDLAMANEKLFFGSGTQLSVL.

The CDR3 here is CASSLGLAGGGYTF. CDR3 bases: TGTGCCAGCAGCTTAGGTTTGGCAGGGGGTGGCTACACCTTC. This rearrangement joins TRBV7-9 to TRBJ1-2; 7 nucleotides line up with TRBD1. The ends lost 1 base at V and 7 bases at J; junction bases unmatched: 6. The germline V gene encodes CDR1 SEHNR and CDR2 FQNEAQ (reference sequence). The CDR3 runs 14 residues.

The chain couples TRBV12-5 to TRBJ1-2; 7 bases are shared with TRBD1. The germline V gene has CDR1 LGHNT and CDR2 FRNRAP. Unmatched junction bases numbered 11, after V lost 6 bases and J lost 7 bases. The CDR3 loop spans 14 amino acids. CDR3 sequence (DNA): TGTGCTAGTGGGCCGGGACAGCCTGCTGGTGGCTACACCTTC. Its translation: CASGPGQPAGGYTF.

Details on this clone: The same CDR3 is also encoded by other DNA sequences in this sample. CDR3 bases: TGTGCCAGCAGCCCCCTAGCGGGGGCCTACAATGAGCAGTTCTTC. The encoded protein is CASSPLAGAYNEQFF. The chain uses TRBV5-4 and TRBJ2-1, with 10 bases aligning to TRBD2. Germline-derived CDR1 and CDR2 are SGHNT and YYREEE (reference sequence). The CDR3 loop spans 15 amino acids. With V trimmed by 4 bases and J by 2 bases, 3 bases remained unmatched.

The CDR3 loop is CASSPGTESYEQYF. The CDR3, as DNA: TGCGCCAGCAGCCCCGGGACAGAGTCCTACGAGCAGTACTTC. The V and J genes are TRBV5-1 and TRBJ2-7; 7 bases align to TRBD1. This CDR3 region has 14 residues. Germline CDR1 and CDR2: SGHRS and YFSETQ. Trimming took 4 bases from V and 1 from J; bases not matched to a gene: 5.

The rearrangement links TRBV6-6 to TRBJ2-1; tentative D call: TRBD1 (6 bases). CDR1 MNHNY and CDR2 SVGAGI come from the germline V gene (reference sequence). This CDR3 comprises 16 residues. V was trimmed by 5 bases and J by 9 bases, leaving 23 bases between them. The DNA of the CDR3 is TGTGCCAGCAGTCGCTTAACAGGGCCCGGGGCCCCTGAGCAGTTCTTC. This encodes CASSRLTGPGAPEQFF.

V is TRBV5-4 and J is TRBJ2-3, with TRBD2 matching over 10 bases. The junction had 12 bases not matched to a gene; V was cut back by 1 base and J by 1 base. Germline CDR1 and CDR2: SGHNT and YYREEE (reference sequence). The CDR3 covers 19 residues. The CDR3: CASSLPGQTGLAGTDTQYF. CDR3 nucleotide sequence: TGTGCCAGCAGCTTGCCCGGACAAACAGGACTAGCGGGCACAGATACGCAGTATTTT.

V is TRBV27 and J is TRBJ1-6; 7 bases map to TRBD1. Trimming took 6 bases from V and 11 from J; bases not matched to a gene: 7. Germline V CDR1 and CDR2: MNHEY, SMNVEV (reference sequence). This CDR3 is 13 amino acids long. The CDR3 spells CASSGTEGAPLHF. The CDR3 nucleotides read TGTGCCAGCAGCGGGACAGAAGGTGCACCCCTCCACTTT.

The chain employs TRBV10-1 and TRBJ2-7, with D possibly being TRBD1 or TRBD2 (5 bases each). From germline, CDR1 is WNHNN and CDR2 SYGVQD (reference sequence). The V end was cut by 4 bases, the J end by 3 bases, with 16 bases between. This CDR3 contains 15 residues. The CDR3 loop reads CASSARDPSVYEQYF. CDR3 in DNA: TGCGCCAGCAGTGCCCGGGACCCATCTGTCTACGAGCAGTACTTC.

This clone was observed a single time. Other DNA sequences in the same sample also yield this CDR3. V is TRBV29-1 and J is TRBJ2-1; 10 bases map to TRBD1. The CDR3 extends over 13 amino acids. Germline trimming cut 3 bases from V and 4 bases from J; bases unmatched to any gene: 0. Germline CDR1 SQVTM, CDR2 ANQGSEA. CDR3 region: CSVEGQGYNEQFF. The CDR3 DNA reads TGCAGCGTTGAGGGACAGGGGTACAATGAGCAGTTCTTC.

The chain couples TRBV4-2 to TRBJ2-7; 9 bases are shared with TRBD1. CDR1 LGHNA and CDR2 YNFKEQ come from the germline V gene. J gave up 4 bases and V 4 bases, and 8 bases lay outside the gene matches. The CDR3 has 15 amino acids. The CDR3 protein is CASSRGGQGRYEQYF. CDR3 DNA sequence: TGTGCCAGCAGCCGGGGGGGACAGGGCCGTTACGAGCAGTACTTC.

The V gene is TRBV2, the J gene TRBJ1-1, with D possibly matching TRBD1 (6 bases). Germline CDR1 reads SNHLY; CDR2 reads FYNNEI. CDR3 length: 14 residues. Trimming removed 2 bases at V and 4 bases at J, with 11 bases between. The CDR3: CASSEWGGLTEAFF. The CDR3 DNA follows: TGTGCCAGCAGTGAATGGGGGGGCCTCACTGAAGCTTTCTTT.

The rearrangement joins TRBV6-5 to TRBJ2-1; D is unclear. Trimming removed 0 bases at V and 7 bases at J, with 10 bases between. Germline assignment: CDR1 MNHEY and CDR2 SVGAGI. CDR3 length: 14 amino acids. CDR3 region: CASSYSRMGNEQFF. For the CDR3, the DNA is TGTGCCAGCAGTTACTCGAGGATGGGGAATGAGCAGTTCTTC.

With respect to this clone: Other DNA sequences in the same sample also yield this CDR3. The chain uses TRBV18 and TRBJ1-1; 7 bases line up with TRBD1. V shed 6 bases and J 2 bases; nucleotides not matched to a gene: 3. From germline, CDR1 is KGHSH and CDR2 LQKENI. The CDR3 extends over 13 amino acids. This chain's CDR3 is CASSGQANTEAFF. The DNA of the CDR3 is TGTGCCAGCTCCGGACAGGCTAACACTGAAGCTTTCTTT.

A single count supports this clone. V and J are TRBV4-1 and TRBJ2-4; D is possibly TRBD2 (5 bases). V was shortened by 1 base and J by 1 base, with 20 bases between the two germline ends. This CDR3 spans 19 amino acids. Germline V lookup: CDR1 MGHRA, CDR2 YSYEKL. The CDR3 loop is CASSQVRSGIDMAKNIQYF. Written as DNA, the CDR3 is TGCGCCAGCAGCCAAGTTCGTTCGGGAATCGACATGGCCAAAAACATTCAGTACTTC.

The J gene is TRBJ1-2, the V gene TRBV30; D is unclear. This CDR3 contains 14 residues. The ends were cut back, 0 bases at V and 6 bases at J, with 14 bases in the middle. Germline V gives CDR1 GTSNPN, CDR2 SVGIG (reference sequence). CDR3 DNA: TGTGCCTGGAGTGTATTGCCAGGACGAAATGGCTACACCTTC. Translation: CAWSVLPGRNGYTF.

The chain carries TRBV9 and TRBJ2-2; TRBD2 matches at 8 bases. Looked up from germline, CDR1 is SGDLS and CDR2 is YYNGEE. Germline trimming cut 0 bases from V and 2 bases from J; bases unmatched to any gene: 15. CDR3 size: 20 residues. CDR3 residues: CASSVVGGGRLPLNTGELFF. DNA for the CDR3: TGTGCCAGCAGCGTAGTGGGTGGCGGGAGGCTCCCTCTCAACACCGGGGAGCTGTTTTTT.

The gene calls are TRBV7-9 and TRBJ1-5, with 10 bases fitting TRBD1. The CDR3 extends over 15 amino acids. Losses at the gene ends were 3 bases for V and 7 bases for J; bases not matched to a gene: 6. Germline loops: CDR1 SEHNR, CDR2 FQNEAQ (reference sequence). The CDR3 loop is CASSFHDRGHQPQHF. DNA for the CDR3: TGTGCCAGCAGCTTTCATGACAGGGGGCACCAGCCCCAGCATTTT.

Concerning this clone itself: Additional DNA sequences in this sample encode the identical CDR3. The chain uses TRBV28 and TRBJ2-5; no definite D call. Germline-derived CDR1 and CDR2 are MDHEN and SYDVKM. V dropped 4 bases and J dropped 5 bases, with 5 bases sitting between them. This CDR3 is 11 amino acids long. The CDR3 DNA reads TGTGCCAGCAGTTCTGAGGAGACCCAGTACTTC. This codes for CASSSEETQYF.

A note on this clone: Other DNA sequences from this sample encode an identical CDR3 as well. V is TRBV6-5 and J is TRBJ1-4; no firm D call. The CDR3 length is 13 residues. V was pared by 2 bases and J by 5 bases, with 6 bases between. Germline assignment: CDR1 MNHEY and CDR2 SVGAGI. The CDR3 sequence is CASSYRRNEKLFF. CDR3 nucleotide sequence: TGTGCCAGCAGTTACCGACGGAATGAAAAACTGTTTTTT.

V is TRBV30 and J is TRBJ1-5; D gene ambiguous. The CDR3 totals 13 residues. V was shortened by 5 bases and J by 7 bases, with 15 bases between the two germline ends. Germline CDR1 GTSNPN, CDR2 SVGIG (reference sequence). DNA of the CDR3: TGTGCCTGGGCGGGAAGGGTGGACCAGCCCCAGCATTTT. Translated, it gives CAWAGRVDQPQHF.

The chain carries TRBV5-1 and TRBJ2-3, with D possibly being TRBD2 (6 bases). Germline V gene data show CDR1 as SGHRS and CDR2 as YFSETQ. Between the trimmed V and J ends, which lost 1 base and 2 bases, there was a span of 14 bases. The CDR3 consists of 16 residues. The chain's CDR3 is CASSLKSGADTDTQYF. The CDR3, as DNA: TGCGCCAGCAGCTTGAAGTCGGGAGCGGACACAGATACGCAGTATTTT.

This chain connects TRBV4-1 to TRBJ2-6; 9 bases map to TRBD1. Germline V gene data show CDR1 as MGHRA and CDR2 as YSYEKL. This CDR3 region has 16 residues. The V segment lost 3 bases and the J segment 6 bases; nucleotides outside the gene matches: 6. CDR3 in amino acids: CASSHPTGGEANVLTF. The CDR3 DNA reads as TGCGCCAGCAGCCACCCGACAGGGGGGGAGGCCAACGTCCTGACTTTC.

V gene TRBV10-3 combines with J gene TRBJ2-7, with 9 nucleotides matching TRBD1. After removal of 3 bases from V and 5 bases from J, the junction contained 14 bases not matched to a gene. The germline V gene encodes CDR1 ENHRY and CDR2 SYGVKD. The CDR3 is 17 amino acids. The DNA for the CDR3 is TGTGCCATCAGTGATCTCGTCCCGAGGACAGGGGAGGACGAGCAGTACTTC. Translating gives CAISDLVPRTGEDEQYF.

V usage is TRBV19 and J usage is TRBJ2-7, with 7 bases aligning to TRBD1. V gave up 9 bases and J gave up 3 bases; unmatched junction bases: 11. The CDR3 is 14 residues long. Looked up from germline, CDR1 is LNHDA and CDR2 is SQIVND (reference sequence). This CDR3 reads CASTPPGQNYEQYF. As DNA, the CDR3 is TGTGCCAGCACCCCTCCGGGACAGAACTACGAGCAGTACTTC.